The next 23 T cell receptor beta chains were all read from a single sample in a study of beta chain features in type 1 diabetes. Sequenced material consisted of expressed TCRB transcripts (all of the isolated RNA was reverse transcribed). Sequencing used immunoSEQ multiplex PCR; TCRdb keeps in-frame clones, though not all of them. The sample holds some 270,000 clones, 7% to 9% seen once. The sequenced sample was central memory CD4+ T cells from blood. These receptors were taken from a woman between 18 and 30 years old in good health.

This chain uses TRBV28 with TRBJ2-5; TRBD1 is a possible D gene (6 bases). V was shortened by 4 bases and J by 6 bases, with 15 bases between the two germline ends. The CDR3 contains 14 residues. Looked up from germline, CDR1 is MDHEN and CDR2 is SYDVKM. CDR3 in amino acids: CASSSTGFQKTQYF. The CDR3 DNA follows: TGTGCCAGCAGTTCTACAGGGTTCCAGAAGACCCAGTACTTC.

There are a few counts of this clone. The rearrangement joins TRBV6-1 to TRBJ2-5; D not certain. This CDR3 spans 14 amino acids. The germline V gene encodes CDR1 MNHNS and CDR2 SASEGT. V was trimmed by 3 bases and J by 5 bases, leaving 13 bases between them. For the CDR3, the DNA is TGTGCCAGCAGTGAGGTAGGGTCCTCGGAGACCCAGTACTTC. Translation gives CASSEVGSSETQYF.

At least ten counts were recorded for this clone. The chain couples TRBV5-5 to TRBJ1-2; possible D gene TRBD1, 5 bases. The germline gives CDR1 SGHKS, CDR2 YYEKEE (reference sequence). Between the trimmed V and J ends, which lost 0 bases and 5 bases, there was a span of 17 bases. The CDR3 runs to 16 residues. CDR3 in amino acids: CASSLDVTRVIYGYTF. As DNA, the CDR3 is TGTGCCAGCAGCTTGGACGTGACCAGGGTGATTTATGGCTACACCTTC. The whole variable domain, filled in from reference TRBV5-5 and TRBJ1-2, reads DAGVTQSPTHLIKTRGQQVTLRCSPISGHKSVSWYQQVLGQGPQFIFQYYEKEERGRGNFPDRFSARQFPNYSSELNVNALLLGDSALYLCASSLDVTRVIYGYTFGSGTRLTVV.

This clone was observed many times. V usage is TRBV9 and J usage is TRBJ2-7; D may be TRBD1 (5 bases). Per the germline V gene, CDR1 is SGDLS and CDR2 is YYNGEE. The ends were cut back, 4 bases at V and 4 bases at J, with 15 bases in the middle. The CDR3 is 14 residues long. The CDR3 loop reads CASSPVVGPYEQYF. CDR3 DNA: TGTGCCAGCAGCCCGGTGGTGGGGCCGTACGAGCAGTACTTC.

Only a few counts were recorded for this clone. This chain connects TRBV11-1 to TRBJ1-1; D ambiguous. Trimming cost V 6 bases and J 0 bases, with 14 bases left between them. Germline V gives CDR1 SGHAT, CDR2 FQDESV (reference sequence). The CDR3 totals 15 residues. The CDR3 sequence: CASRSAVKMNTEAFF. The CDR3 DNA sequence: TGTGCCAGCAGGAGTGCAGTCAAAATGAACACTGAAGCTTTCTTT.

A few counts support this clone. The chain recombines TRBV7-8 with TRBJ1-5; D remains ambiguous. Trimming removed 1 base at V and 9 bases at J, with 7 bases between. The CDR3 runs to 12 residues. Per the germline V gene, CDR1 is SGHVS and CDR2 is FQNEAQ. The CDR3 coding sequence is TGTGCCAGCAGCTTAGGTGGTCCGCCCCAGCATTTT. Translation gives CASSLGGPPQHF.

This clone came up a few times. The rearrangement links TRBV14 to TRBJ1-2; no firm D call. Per the germline V gene, CDR1 is SGHDN and CDR2 is FVKESK. The CDR3 runs to 15 residues. The V end was cut by 1 base, the J end by 0 bases, with 9 bases between. CDR3 bases: TGTGCCAGCAGCCAAGGCTTTCAAGCTAACTATGGCTACACCTTC. It encodes CASSQGFQANYGYTF.

This clone was found a few times. The chain uses TRBV5-1 and TRBJ2-3; tentative D call: TRBD2 (5 bases). Per germline, CDR1 SGHRS and CDR2 YFSETQ. The CDR3 has 15 amino acids. Trimming took 0 bases from V and 0 from J, leaving 8 bases between them. The CDR3 protein is CASSLVEGSTDTQYF. In nucleotides, the CDR3 is TGCGCCAGCAGCTTGGTTGAGGGTAGCACAGATACGCAGTATTTT.

This clone has just a few counts. The gene calls are TRBV6-5 and TRBJ1-5; D not certain. From germline, CDR1 is MNHEY and CDR2 SVGAGI. This CDR3 comprises 14 residues. Trimming left V 6 bases short and J 7 bases short, with 16 bases between. Written as DNA, the CDR3 is TGTGCCAGCAGCCTGTGGGGAGGAGAGCAGCCCCAGCATTTT. It yields the protein CASSLWGGEQPQHF.

The CDR3 DNA is TGTGCCAGCAGGAGACAGGAGAACACTGAAGCTTTCTTT. Protein product: CASRRQENTEAFF. The chain combines TRBV6-5 with TRBJ1-1; D may be TRBD1 (6 bases). Germline V gene sequence: CDR1 MNHEY, CDR2 SVGAGI. Between the trimmed V and J ends, which lost 6 bases and 1 base, there was a span of 9 bases. This CDR3 region has 13 residues.

This clone has just a few counts. The V call is TRBV5-6, the J call TRBJ1-6; TRBD1 might be the D (5 bases). Germline CDR1 reads SGHDT; CDR2 reads YYEEEE. The CDR3 length is 15 residues. V lost 7 bases, J lost 7 bases, and 18 bases lay in between. The CDR3 sequence is CASASPGRKNSPLHF. The CDR3 bases are TGTGCCAGCGCCAGCCCGGGACGGAAAAATTCACCCCTCCACTTT.

This clone has more than one count but fewer than ten. Written as DNA, the CDR3 is TGTGCCAGCTCACCCTCGGGGGATAACGAGCAGTACGTC. This gives the protein CASSPSGDNEQYV. The V gene is TRBV18, the J gene TRBJ2-7; the D gene is possibly TRBD2 (6 bases). CDR3 length: 13 residues. The V end was cut by 3 bases, the J end by 5 bases, with 11 bases between. Per the germline V gene, CDR1 is KGHSH and CDR2 is LQKENI.

This chain links TRBV7-9 with TRBJ2-7, with a tentative D call TRBD1 (5 bases). The germline CDR1 and CDR2 sequences are SEHNR and FQNEAQ (reference sequence). The CDR3 covers 14 residues. V dropped 0 bases and J dropped 6 bases, with 12 bases sitting between them. CDR3 sequence: CASSLAGLPGEQYV. The CDR3 DNA sequence: TGTGCCAGCAGCTTAGCGGGGCTTCCGGGCGAGCAGTACGTC.

The CDR3 DNA reads as TGTGCCAGCAGTTATGGGCGGGGGAGCTCCTACAATGAGCAGTTCTTC. Translating it yields CASSYGRGSSYNEQFF. The chain is built from TRBV6-5 and TRBJ2-1; 7 bases match TRBD2. Germline V gene data show CDR1 as MNHEY and CDR2 as SVGAGI. V lost 3 bases to trimming and J lost 0 bases; unmatched junction nucleotides: 5. This CDR3 comprises 16 residues.

This chain connects TRBV15 to TRBJ1-3; D unclear. Trimming removed 0 bases at V and 0 bases at J, with 12 bases between. Germline assignment: CDR1 LNHNV and CDR2 YYDKDF (reference sequence). This CDR3 comprises 17 residues. CDR3 bases: TGTGCCACCAGCAGAGAAGGTCTTTTCACCTCTGGAAACACCATATATTTT. This sequence encodes CATSREGLFTSGNTIYF. The entire variable domain, with the rest obtained from reference TRBV15 and TRBJ1-3, is as follows: DAMVIQNPRYQVTQFGKPVTLSCSQTLNHNVMYWYQQKSSQAPKLLFHYYDKDFNNEADTPDNFQSRRPNTSFCFLDIRSPGLGDTAMYLCATSREGLFTSGNTIYFGEGSWLTVV.

This clone was recorded many times. The chain couples TRBV7-3 to TRBJ2-3, with no clear D. V lost 2 bases and J 2 bases, leaving 8 bases between the germline ends. This CDR3 has 14 residues. Germline V gene lookup returns CDR1 SGHTA and CDR2 FQGTGA. CDR3 protein: CASSLQPFTDTQYF. The CDR3 coding sequence is TGTGCCAGCAGCTTACAGCCTTTCACAGATACGCAGTATTTT. Using reference TRBV7-3 and TRBJ2-3 for the parts outside the CDR3, the full variable domain is GAGVSQTPSNKVTEKGKYVELRCDPISGHTALYWYRQSLGQGPEFLIYFQGTGAADDSGLPNDRFFAVRPEGSVSTLKIQRTERGDSAVYLCASSLQPFTDTQYFGPGTRLTVL.

For the CDR3, the DNA is TGTGCCAGCAGTTCTCAGGGATCCCTCAATGAGCAGTTCTTC. Translated: CASSSQGSLNEQFF. The rearrangement uses TRBV6-4 and TRBJ2-1; D possibly corresponds to TRBD1 (5 bases). Germline lookup yields CDR1 MRHNA and CDR2 SNTAGT. V dropped 5 bases and J dropped 6 bases, with 14 bases sitting between them. CDR3 size: 14 residues.

This clone showed up many times. The V call is TRBV14, the J call TRBJ1-2; maybe TRBD1 (5 bases). The CDR3 covers 15 residues. Trimming shortened V by 4 bases and J by 4 bases, and 16 bases separated the two germline ends. The germline gives CDR1 SGHDN, CDR2 FVKESK. This CDR3 reads CASSPGGTRLYGYTF. The CDR3 region has the DNA TGTGCCAGCAGCCCCGGGGGGACGAGGCTCTATGGCTACACCTTC.

The table lists this clone with a few counts. The chain combines TRBV6-1 with TRBJ1-5; TRBD1 might be the D (6 bases). V lost 8 bases and J 7 bases, leaving 15 bases between the germline ends. The germline V gene has CDR1 MNHNS and CDR2 SASEGT. This CDR3 is built from 13 residues. In nucleotides, the CDR3 is TGTGCCAGCGGAGGGGGGCAGCCCCAGCCCCAGCATTTT. Residues: CASGGGQPQPQHF.

The chain uses TRBV4-1 and TRBJ2-4; D might be TRBD2 (6 bases). Germline CDR1 is MGHRA and CDR2 is YSYEKL. CDR3 length equals 17 residues. The V end lost 1 base, the J end lost 1 base, and 14 bases lay between the germline ends. This CDR3 reads CASSQGAGTDAKNIQYF. CDR3 coding DNA: TGCGCCAGCAGCCAAGGGGCGGGGACGGACGCCAAAAACATTCAGTACTTC.

A word on this clone: A much larger clone lies one base from this, so it may be a read error. The chain recombines TRBV25-1 with TRBJ2-1, with a weak D call TRBD1 (5 bases). V was cut by 3 bases and J by 9 bases, with 6 bases left in between. The CDR3 runs to 11 residues. CDR1 is MGHDK and CDR2 is SYGVNS in the germline V gene. The CDR3 reads CASSEQGEQFF. CDR3 DNA: TGTGCCAGCAGTGAGCAGGGTGAGCAGTTCTTC.

This clone came up once. The chain combines TRBV7-9 with TRBJ1-2, with 12 bases fitting TRBD1. The ends lost 3 bases at V and 8 bases at J; junction bases unmatched: 1. The CDR3 covers 13 residues. CDR1 and CDR2 (germline): SEHNR, FQNEAQ (reference sequence). The CDR3 loop reads CASSFGTGGGYTF. CDR3 nucleotides: TGTGCCAGCAGCTTTGGGACAGGGGGCGGCTACACCTTC.

This clone showed up just a few times. CDR3 DNA: TGTGCCAGCAAAATCGGGACAGGGAAAGAGACCCAGTACTTC. It is translated as CASKIGTGKETQYF. V is TRBV6-5 and J is TRBJ2-5, with 9 bases fitting TRBD1. The CDR3 contains 14 residues. Germline V CDR1 and CDR2: MNHEY, SVGAGI. V trimming: 7 bases; J trimming: 3 bases; junction bases outside the gene matches: 6.